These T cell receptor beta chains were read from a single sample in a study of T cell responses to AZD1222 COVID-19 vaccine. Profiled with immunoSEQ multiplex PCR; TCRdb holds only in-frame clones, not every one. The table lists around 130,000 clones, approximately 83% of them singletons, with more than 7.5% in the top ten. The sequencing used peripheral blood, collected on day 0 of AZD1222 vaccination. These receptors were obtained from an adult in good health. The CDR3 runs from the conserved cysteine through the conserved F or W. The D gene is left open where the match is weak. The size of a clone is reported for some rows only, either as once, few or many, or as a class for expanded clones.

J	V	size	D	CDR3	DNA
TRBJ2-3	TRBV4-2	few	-	CASSQWGAVTDTQYF	TGTGCCAGCAGCCAATGGGGGGCCGTAACAGATACGCAGTATTTT
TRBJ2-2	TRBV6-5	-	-	CASSYGVGNTGELFF	TGTGCCAGCAGTTACGGGGTCGGAAACACCGGGGAGCTGTTTTTT
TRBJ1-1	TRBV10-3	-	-	CAISGDENTEAFF	TGTGCCATCAGTGGGGACGAGAACACTGAAGCTTTCTTT
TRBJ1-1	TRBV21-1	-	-	CASSKCDRGLRNTEAFF	TGTGCCAGCAGCAAATGTGACAGGGGGCTGCGGAACACTGAAGCTTTCTTT
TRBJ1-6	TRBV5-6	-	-	CASPNSGLYSYNSPLHF	TGTGCCAGCCCAAACTCAGGGTTATACTCCTATAATTCACCCCTCCACTTT
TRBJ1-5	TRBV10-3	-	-	CAISEGLGNQPQHF	TGTGCCATCAGTGAGGGGTTGGGCAATCAGCCCCAGCATTTT
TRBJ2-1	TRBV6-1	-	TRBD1	CASSKDTGGLYNEQFF	TGTGCCAGCAGTAAAGACACAGGGGGCCTTTACAATGAGCAGTTCTTC
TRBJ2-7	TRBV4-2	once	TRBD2	CASSQYPVGAGEGEQYF	TGTGCCAGCAGCCAATACCCCGTTGGGGCGGGAGAGGGCGAGCAGTACTTC
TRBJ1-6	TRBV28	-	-	CASSLRVTRNSPLHF	TGTGCCAGCAGTTTAAGGGTTACGCGGAATTCACCCCTCCACTTT
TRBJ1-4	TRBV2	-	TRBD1	CASSDPQGVNEKLFF	TGTGCCAGCAGTGACCCCCAGGGGGTTAATGAAAAACTGTTTTTT
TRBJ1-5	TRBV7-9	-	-	CASSSQGGQPQHF	TGTGCCAGCAGCTCTCAGGGTGGGCAGCCCCAGCATTTT
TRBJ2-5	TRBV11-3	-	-	CASSHLAEGETQYF	TGTGCCAGCAGCCACCTTGCGGAGGGGGAGACCCAGTACTTC
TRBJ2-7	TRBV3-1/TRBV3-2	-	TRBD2	CASSQAGGPTYEQYF	TGTGCCAGCAGCCAAGCGGGAGGGCCCACCTACGAGCAGTACTTC
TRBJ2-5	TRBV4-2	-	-	CASSQGQETQYF	TGTGCCAGCAGCCAAGGGCAAGAGACCCAGTACTTC
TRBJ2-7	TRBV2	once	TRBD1	CASRSSTGAYEQYF	TGTGCCAGCAGGTCGTCAACAGGGGCCTACGAGCAGTACTTC
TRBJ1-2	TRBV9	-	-	CASSVGGDSRGNTF	TGTGCCAGCAGCGTAGGAGGGGACTCCCGAGGAAACACCTTC
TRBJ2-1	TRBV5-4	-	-	CASNGENTYYNEQFF	TGTGCCAGCAATGGCGAGAACACCTATTACAATGAGCAGTTCTTC
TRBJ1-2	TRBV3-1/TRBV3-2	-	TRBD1	CASSPGDRHYGYTF	TGTGCCAGCAGCCCGGGGGACAGGCATTATGGCTACACCTTC
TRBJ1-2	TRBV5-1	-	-	CASSLDLGNYGYTF	TGCGCCAGCAGCTTGGATCTGGGGAACTATGGCTACACCTTC
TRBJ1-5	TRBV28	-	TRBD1	CASEQGEGNQPQHF	TGTGCCAGCGAACAGGGGGAAGGCAATCAGCCCCAGCATTTT
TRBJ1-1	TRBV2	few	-	CASVRNTEAFF	TGTGCCAGCGTAAGGAACACTGAAGCTTTCTTT
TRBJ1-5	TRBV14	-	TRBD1	CASSQAGGGNQPQHF	TGTGCCAGCAGCCAAGCAGGGGGCGGGAATCAGCCCCAGCATTTT
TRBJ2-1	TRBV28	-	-	CASSSPGLSEVDEQFF	TGTGCCAGCAGTTCCCCGGGGCTTAGCGAGGTCGATGAGCAGTTCTTC
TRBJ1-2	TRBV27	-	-	CASSSPPAYGYTF	TGTGCCAGCAGTTCCCCGCCGGCCTATGGCTACACCTTC
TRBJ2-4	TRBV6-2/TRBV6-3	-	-	CASSSVGGVNIQYF	TGTGCCAGCAGTTCCGTTGGGGGAGTCAACATTCAGTACTTC
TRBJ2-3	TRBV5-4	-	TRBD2	CASSSGAGATLDTQYF	TGTGCCAGCAGCTCCGGAGCGGGGGCTACACTCGATACGCAGTATTTT
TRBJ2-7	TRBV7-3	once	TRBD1	CASSSGQGREQYF	TGTGCCAGCAGCTCGGGACAGGGAAGGGAGCAGTACTTC
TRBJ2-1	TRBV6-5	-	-	CAVTRGAGYNEQFF	TGTGCCGTAACGAGGGGTGCGGGCTACAATGAGCAGTTCTTC
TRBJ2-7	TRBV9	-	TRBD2	CASSVEVNSGRNYEQYF	TGTGCCAGCAGCGTCGAAGTAAATAGCGGGAGGAACTACGAGCAGTACTTC
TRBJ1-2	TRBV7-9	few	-	CASSFPEGGNYGYTF	TGTGCCAGCAGCTTCCCCGAGGGAGGAAACTATGGCTACACCTTC
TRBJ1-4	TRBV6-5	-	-	CASRGRINEKLFF	TGTGCCAGCAGGGGCAGGATAAATGAAAAACTGTTTTTT